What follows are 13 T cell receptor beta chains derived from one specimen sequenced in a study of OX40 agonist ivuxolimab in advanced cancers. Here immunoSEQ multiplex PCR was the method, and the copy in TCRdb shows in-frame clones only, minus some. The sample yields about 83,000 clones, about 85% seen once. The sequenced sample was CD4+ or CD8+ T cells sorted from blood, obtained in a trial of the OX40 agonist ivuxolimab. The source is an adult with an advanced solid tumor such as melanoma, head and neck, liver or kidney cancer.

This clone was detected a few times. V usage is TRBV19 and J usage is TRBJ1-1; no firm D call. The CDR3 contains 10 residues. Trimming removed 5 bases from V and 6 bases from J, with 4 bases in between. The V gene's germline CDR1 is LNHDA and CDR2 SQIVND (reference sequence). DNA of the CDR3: TGTGCCAGTAGTCCGGCTGAAGCTTTCTTT. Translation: CASSPAEAFF.

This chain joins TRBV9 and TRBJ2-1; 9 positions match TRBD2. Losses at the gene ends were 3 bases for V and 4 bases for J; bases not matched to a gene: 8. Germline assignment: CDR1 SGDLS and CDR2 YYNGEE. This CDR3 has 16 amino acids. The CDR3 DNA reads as TGTGCCAGCAGCGCACCAGGGACTAGCTCATACAATGAGCAGTTCTTC. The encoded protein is CASSAPGTSSYNEQFF.

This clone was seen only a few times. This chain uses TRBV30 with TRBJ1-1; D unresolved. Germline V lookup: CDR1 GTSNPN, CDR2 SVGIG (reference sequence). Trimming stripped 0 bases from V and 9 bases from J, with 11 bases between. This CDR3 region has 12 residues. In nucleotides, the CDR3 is TGTGCCTGGAGTGTAAGGTCATCTAAAGCTTTCTTT. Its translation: CAWSVRSSKAFF.

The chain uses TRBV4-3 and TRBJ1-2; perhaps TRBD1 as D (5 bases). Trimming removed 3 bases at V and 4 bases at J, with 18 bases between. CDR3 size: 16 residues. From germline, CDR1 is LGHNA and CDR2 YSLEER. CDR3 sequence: CASSQGTVTVGYGYTF. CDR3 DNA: TGCGCCAGCAGCCAGGGGACGGTTACGGTCGGCTATGGCTACACCTTC.

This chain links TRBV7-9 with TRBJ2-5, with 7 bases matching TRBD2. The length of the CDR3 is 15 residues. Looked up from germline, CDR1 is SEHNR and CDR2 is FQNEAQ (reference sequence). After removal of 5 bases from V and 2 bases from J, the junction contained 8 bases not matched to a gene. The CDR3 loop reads CASSHGEGRQETQYF. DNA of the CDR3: TGTGCCAGCAGCCACGGGGAGGGGAGACAAGAGACCCAGTACTTC.

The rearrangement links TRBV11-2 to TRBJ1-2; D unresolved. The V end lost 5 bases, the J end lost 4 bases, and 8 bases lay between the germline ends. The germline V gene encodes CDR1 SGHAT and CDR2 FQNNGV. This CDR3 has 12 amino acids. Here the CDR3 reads CASSVNLYGYTF. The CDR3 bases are TGTGCCAGCAGCGTCAATCTCTATGGCTACACCTTC.

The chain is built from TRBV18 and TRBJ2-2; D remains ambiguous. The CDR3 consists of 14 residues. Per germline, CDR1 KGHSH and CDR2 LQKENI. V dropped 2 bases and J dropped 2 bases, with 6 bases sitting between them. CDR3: CASSPNTNTGELFF. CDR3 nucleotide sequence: TGTGCCAGCTCACCAAACACAAACACCGGGGAGCTGTTTTTT.

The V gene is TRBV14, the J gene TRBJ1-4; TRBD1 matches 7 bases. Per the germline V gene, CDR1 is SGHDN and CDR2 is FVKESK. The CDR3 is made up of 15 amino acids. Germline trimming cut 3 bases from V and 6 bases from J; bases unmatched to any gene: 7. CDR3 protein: CASSQRQGDYEKLFF. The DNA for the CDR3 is TGTGCCAGCAGCCAGAGACAGGGTGATTATGAAAAACTGTTTTTT. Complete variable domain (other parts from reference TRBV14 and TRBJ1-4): EAGVTQFPSHSVIEKGQTVTLRCDPISGHDNLYWYRRVMGKEIKFLLHFVKESKQDESGMPNNRFLAERTGGTYSTLKVQPAELEDSGVYFCASSQRQGDYEKLFFGSGTQLSVL.

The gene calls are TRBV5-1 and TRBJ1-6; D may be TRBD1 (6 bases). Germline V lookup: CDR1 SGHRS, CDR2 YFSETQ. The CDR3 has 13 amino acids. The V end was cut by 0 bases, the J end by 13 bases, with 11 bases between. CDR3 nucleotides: TGCGCCAGCAGCTTGGCTGGGGGGCTGCCCCTCCACTTT. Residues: CASSLAGGLPLHF.

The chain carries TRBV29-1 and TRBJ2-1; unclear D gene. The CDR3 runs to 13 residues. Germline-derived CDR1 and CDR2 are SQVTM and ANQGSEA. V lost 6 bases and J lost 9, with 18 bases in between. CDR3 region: CSVQDGLQAEQFF. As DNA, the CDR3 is TGCAGCGTGCAGGACGGATTGCAGGCTGAGCAGTTCTTC.

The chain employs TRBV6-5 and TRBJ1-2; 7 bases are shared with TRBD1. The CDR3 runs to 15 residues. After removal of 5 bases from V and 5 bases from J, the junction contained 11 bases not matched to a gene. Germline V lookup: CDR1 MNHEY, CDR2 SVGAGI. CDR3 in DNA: TGTGCCAGCAGTGCCCCCGGGACAGACATTTATGGCTACACCTTC. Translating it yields CASSAPGTDIYGYTF.

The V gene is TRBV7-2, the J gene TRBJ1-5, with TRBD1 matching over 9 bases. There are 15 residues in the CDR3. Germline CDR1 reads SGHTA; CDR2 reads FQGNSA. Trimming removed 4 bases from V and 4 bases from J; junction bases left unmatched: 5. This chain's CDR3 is CASSSQTGGNQPQHF. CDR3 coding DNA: TGTGCCAGCAGCTCCCAGACAGGGGGGAATCAGCCCCAGCATTTT.

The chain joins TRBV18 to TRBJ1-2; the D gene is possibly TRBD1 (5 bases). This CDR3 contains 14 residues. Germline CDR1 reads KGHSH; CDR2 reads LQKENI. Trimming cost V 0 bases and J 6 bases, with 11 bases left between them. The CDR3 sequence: CASSPPATGHGYTF. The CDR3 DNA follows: TGTGCCAGCTCACCACCGGCAACAGGTCATGGCTACACCTTC.